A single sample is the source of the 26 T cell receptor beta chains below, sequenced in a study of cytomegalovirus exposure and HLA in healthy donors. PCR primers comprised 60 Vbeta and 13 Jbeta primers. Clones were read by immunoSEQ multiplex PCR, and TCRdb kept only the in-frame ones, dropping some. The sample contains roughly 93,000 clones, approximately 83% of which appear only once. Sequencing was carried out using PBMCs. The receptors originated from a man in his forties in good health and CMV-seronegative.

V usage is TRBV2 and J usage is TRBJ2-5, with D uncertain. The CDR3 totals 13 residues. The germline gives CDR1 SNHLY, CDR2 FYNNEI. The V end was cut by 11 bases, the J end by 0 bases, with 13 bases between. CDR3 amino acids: CACTPEYQETQYF. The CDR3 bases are TGTGCCTGCACACCCGAGTACCAAGAGACCCAGTACTTC. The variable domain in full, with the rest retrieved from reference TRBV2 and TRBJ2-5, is EPEVTQTPSHQVTQMGQEVILRCVPISNHLYFYWYRQILGQKVEFLVSFYNNEISEKSEIFDDQFSVERPDGSNFTLKIRSTKLEDSAMYFCACTPEYQETQYFGPGTRLLVL.

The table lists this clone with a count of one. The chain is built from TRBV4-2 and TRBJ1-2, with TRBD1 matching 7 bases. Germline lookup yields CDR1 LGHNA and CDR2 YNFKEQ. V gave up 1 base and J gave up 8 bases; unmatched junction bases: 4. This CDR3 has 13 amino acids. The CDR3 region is CASSQVTTGGYTF. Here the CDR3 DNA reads TGTGCCAGCAGCCAAGTAACGACAGGGGGCTACACCTTC.

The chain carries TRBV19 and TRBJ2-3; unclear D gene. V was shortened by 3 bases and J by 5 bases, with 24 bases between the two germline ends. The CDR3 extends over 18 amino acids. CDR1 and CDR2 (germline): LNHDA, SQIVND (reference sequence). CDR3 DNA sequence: TGTGCCAGTAGTATCCAACCTTCAGGTCCCGGTAGAATAGATACGCAGTATTTT. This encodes CASSIQPSGPGRIDTQYF.

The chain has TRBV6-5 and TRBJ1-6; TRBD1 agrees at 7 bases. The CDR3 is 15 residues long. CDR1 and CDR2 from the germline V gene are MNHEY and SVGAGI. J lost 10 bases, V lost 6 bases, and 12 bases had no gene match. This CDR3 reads CASSRDRVIGSPLHF. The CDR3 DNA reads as TGTGCCAGCAGCCGAGACAGGGTAATAGGGTCACCCCTCCACTTT.

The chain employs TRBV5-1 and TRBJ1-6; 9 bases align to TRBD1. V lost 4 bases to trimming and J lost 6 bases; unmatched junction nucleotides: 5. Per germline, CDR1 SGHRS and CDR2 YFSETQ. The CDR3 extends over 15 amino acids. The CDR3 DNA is TGCGCCAGCAGCACGGACAGGGGTAGTAATTCACCCCTCCACTTT. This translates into CASSTDRGSNSPLHF.

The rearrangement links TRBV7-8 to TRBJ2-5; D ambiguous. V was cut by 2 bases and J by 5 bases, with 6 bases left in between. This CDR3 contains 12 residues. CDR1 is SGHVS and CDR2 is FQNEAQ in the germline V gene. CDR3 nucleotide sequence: TGTGCCAGCAGCTTACTCCGGGAGACCCAGTACTTC. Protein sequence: CASSLLRETQYF.

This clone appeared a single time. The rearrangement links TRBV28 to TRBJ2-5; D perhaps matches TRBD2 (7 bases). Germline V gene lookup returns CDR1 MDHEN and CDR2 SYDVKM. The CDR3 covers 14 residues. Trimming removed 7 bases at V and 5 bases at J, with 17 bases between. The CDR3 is CASIPRGAGETQYF. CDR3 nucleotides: TGTGCCAGCATCCCCCGGGGGGCAGGTGAGACCCAGTACTTC.

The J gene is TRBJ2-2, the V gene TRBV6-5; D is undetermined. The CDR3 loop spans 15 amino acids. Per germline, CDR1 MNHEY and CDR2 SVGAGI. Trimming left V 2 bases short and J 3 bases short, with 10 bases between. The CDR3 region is CASSYNSAYTGELFF. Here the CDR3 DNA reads TGTGCCAGCAGTTACAATTCAGCGTACACCGGGGAGCTGTTTTTT.

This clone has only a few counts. CDR3 DNA sequence: TGTGCCAGCAGTTACTTTTACATACAGGGGGACGAGTACGGCTACACCTTC. This sequence encodes CASSYFYIQGDEYGYTF. The chain carries TRBV5-4 and TRBJ1-2; 8 bases map to TRBD1. After removal of 5 bases from V and 8 bases from J, the junction contained 20 bases not matched to a gene. The CDR3 consists of 17 residues. Germline lookup yields CDR1 SGHNT and CDR2 YYREEE (reference sequence). Variable domain in full (rest from reference TRBV5-4 and TRBJ1-2): ETGVTQSPTHLIKTRGQQVTLRCSSQSGHNTVSWYQQALGQGPQFIFQYYREEENGRGNFPPRFSGLQFPNYSSELNVNALELDDSALYLCASSYFYIQGDEYGYTFGSGTRLTVV.

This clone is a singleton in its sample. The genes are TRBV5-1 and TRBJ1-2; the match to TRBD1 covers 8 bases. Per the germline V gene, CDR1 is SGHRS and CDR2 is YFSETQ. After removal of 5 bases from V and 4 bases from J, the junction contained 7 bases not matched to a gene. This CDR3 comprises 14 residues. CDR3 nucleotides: TGCGCCAGCAGGTGGGGACAGGTCGTCTATGGCTACACCTTC. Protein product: CASRWGQVVYGYTF. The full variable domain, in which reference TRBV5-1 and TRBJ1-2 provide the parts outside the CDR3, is KAGVTQTPRYLIKTRGQQVTLSCSPISGHRSVSWYQQTPGQGLQFLFEYFSETQRNKGNFPGRFSGRQFSNSRSEMNVSTLELGDSALYLCASRWGQVVYGYTFGSGTRLTVV.

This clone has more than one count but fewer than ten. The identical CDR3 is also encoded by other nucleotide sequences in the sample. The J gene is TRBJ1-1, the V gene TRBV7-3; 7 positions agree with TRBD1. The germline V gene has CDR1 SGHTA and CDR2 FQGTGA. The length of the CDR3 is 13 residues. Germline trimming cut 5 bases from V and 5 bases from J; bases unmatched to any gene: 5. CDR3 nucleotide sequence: TGTGCCAGCAGCCCCCGACAGGGAACTGAAGCTTTCTTT. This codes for CASSPRQGTEAFF.

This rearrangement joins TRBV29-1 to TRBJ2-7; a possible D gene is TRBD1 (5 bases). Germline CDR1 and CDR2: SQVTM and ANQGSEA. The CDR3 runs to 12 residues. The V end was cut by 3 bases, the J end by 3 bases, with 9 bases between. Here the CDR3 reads CSVEKDNYEQYF. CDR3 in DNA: TGCAGCGTTGAGAAGGACAACTACGAGCAGTACTTC.

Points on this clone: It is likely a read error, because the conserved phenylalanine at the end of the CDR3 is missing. The CDR3 loop is CASSQVVVAGDPYGYTS. CDR3 bases: TGCGCCAGCAGCCAAGTTGTTGTTGCAGGGGACCCCTATGGCTACACCTCC. The V and J genes are TRBV4-3 and TRBJ1-2; D perhaps matches TRBD1 (6 bases). With 1 base removed from V and 4 bases from J, the gap between germline ends came to 19 bases. This CDR3 is built from 17 residues. Germline CDR1 is LGHNA and CDR2 is YSLEER.

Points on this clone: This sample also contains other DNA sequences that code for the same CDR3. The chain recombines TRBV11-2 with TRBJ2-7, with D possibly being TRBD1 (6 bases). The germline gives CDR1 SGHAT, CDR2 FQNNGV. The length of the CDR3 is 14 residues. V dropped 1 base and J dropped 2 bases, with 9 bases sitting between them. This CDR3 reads CASSLGGPTYEQYF. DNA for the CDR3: TGTGCCAGCAGCTTAGGGGGGCCTACCTACGAGCAGTACTTC. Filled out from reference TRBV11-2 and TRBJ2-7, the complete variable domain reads EAGVAQSPRYKIIEKRQSVAFWCNPISGHATLYWYQQILGQGPKLLIQFQNNGVVDDSQLPKDRFSAERLKGVDSTLKIQPAKLEDSAVYLCASSLGGPTYEQYFGPGTRLTVT.

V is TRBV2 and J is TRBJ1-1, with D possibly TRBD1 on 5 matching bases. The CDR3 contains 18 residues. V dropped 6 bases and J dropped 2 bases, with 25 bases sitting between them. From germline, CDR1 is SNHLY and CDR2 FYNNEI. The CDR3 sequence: CASRKTKILQAPNTEAFF. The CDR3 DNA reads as TGTGCCAGCAGGAAAACCAAGATACTACAGGCCCCAAACACTGAAGCTTTCTTT. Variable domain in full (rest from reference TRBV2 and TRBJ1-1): EPEVTQTPSHQVTQMGQEVILRCVPISNHLYFYWYRQILGQKVEFLVSFYNNEISEKSEIFDDQFSVERPDGSNFTLKIRSTKLEDSAMYFCASRKTKILQAPNTEAFFGQGTRLTVV.

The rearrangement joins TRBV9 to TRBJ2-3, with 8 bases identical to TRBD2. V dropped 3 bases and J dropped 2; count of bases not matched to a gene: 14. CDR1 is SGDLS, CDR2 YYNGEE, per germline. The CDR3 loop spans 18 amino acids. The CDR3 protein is CASSAASGGPRSTDTQYF. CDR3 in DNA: TGTGCCAGCAGCGCCGCCAGCGGGGGCCCCCGATCCACAGATACGCAGTATTTT.

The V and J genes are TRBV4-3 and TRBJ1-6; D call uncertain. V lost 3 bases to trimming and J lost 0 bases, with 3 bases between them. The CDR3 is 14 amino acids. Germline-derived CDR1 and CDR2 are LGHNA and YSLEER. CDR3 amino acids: CASSQSSYNSPLHF. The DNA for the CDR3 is TGCGCCAGCAGCCAGAGCTCCTATAATTCACCCCTCCACTTT.

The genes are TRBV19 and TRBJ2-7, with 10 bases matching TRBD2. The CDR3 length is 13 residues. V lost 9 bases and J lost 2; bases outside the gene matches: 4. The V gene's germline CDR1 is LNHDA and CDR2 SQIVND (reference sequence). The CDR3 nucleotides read TGTGCCAGCAGGACTAGCGGTACCTACGAGCAGTACTTC. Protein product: CASRTSGTYEQYF.

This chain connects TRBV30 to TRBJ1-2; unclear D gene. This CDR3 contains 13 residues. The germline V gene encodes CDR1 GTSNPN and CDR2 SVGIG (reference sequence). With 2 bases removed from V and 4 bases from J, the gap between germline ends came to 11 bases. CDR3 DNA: TGTGCCTGGAGTCCCACCAACTTCTATGGCTACACCTTC. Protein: CAWSPTNFYGYTF.

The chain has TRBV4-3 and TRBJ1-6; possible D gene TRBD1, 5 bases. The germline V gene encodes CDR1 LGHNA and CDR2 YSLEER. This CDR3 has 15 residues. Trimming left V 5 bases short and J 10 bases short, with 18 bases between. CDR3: CASSLGRQGGSPLHF. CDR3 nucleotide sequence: TGCGCCAGCAGCTTAGGCCGCCAGGGAGGCTCACCCCTCCACTTT.

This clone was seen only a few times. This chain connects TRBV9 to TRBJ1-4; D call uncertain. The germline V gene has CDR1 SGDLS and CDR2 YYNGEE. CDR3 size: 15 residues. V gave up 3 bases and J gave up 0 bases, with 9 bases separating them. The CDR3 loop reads CASSAEGATNEKLFF. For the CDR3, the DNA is TGTGCCAGCAGCGCCGAGGGCGCAACTAATGAAAAACTGTTTTTT.

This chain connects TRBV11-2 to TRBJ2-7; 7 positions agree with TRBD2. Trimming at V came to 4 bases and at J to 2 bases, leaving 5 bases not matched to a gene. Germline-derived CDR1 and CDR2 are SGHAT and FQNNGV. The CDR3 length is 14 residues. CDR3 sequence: CASSWSSGTYEQYF. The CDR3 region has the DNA TGTGCCAGCAGCTGGTCTAGCGGTACCTACGAGCAGTACTTC.

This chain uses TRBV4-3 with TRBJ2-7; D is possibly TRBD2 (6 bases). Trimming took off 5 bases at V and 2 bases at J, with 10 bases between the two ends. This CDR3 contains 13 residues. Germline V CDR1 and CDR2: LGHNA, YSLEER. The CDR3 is CASSKGLPYEQYF. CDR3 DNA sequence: TGCGCCAGCAGCAAGGGACTCCCCTACGAGCAGTACTTC.

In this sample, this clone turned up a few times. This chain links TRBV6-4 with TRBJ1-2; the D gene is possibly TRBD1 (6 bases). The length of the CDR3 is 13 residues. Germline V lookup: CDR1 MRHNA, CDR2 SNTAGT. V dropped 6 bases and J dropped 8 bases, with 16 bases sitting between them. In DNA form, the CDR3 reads TGTGCCAGCAGGAATACAGGGAGTACAGGCTACACCTTC. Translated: CASRNTGSTGYTF.

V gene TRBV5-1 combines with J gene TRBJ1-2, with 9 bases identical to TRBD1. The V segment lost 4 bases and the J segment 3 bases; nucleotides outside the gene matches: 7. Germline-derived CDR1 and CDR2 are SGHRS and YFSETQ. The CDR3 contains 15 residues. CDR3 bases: TGCGCCAGCAGCACGGGACAGGGTAGGCACTATGGCTACACCTTC. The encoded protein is CASSTGQGRHYGYTF.

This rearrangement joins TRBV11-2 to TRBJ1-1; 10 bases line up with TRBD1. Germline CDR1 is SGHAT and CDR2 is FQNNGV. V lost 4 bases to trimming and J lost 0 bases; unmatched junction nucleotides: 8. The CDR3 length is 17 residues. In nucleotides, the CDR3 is TGTGCCAGCAGCTCCGGGACAGGGGTTAAGATGAACACTGAAGCTTTCTTT. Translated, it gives CASSSGTGVKMNTEAFF.